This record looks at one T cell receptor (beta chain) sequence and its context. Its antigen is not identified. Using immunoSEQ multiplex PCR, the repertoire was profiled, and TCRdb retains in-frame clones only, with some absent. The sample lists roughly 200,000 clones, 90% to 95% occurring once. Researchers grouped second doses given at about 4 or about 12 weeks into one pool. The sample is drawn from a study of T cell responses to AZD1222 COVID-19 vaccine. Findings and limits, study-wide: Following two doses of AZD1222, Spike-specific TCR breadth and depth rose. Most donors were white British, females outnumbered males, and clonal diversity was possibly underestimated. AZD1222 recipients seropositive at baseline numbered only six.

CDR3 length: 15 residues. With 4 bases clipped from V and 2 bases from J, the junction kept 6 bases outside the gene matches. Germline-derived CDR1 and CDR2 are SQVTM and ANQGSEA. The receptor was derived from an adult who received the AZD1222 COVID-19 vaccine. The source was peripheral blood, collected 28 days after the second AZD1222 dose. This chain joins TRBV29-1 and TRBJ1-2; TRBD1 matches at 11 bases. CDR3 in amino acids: CSVGTGGNHNYGYTF. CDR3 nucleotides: TGCAGCGTTGGGACAGGGGGCAACCACAACTATGGCTACACCTTC.